The 28 T cell receptor beta chains in this list originate from one sample, sequenced in a study of blood T cell repertoires in COVID-19. The method was immunoSEQ multiplex PCR; TCRdb's version includes in-frame clones alone and lacks a portion of them. The sample holds about 98,000 clones, 70% to 90% seen once. Sequenced input: peripheral blood. Receptors originate from a man in his 70s with acute or convalescent COVID-19.

The chain uses TRBV5-1 and TRBJ1-4; 8 nucleotides match TRBD1. Germline CDR1 reads SGHRS; CDR2 reads YFSETQ. V shed 4 bases, J shed 8 bases, and the junction held 7 bases outside the gene matches. The CDR3 is 14 amino acids. CDR3 sequence reads: CASSLGTGGEKLFF. The CDR3 DNA follows: TGCGCCAGCAGCCTGGGGACAGGCGGGGAAAAACTGTTTTTT.

The chain uses TRBV28 and TRBJ1-2; TRBD1 matches at 7 bases. The CDR3 has 14 amino acids. Germline CDR1 is MDHEN and CDR2 is SYDVKM. The J segment lost 10 bases and the V segment lost 4 bases, leaving 12 bases of the junction unmatched. Written as DNA, the CDR3 is TGTGCCAGCAGTTACCCCGGGACAGTGCTAGACTACACCTTC. It is translated as CASSYPGTVLDYTF.

CDR3 loop: CASSDRNYGYTF. The CDR3 nucleotides are TGTGCCAGCAGCGACAGGAACTATGGCTACACCTTC. This sequence joins TRBV28 and TRBJ1-2; a possible D gene is TRBD1 (6 bases). CDR1 is MDHEN, CDR2 SYDVKM, per germline. The length of the CDR3 is 12 residues. V lost 6 bases to trimming and J lost 2 bases, with 7 bases between them.

This clone was found a few times. This chain joins TRBV19 and TRBJ2-7, with D unclear. V was trimmed by 5 bases and J by 1 base, leaving 12 bases between them. The CDR3 covers 14 residues. The germline gives CDR1 LNHDA, CDR2 SQIVND (reference sequence). CDR3 sequence reads: CASSVRLESYEQYV. CDR3 nucleotide sequence: TGTGCCAGTAGTGTGCGACTTGAATCCTACGAGCAGTACGTC.

V is TRBV25-1 and J is TRBJ2-5, with D tentatively TRBD2 (6 bases). CDR3 length equals 15 residues. Germline V gene sequence: CDR1 MGHDK, CDR2 SYGVNS. Trimming pared 1 base from V and 1 base from J, leaving 10 bases between. In nucleotides, the CDR3 is TGTGCCAGCAGTGAATTTGGGGGGTCCCAAGAGACCCAGTACTTC. This sequence encodes CASSEFGGSQETQYF.

This clone was counted a single time. This chain uses TRBV7-2 with TRBJ2-5, with 15 nucleotides matching TRBD2. The V and J ends lost 5 bases and 4 bases, in that order; junction bases with no gene match: 11. CDR1 is SGHTA, CDR2 FQGNSA, per germline. The CDR3 totals 18 residues. CDR3 nucleotide sequence: TGTGCCAGCAGCCGTTTGGGGACTAGCGGGGGGCGAAGAGAGACCCAGTACTTC. It is translated as CASSRLGTSGGRRETQYF.

The CDR3 bases are TGTGCCAGCCGCAGCATAGGGGGAAAATCCGGGGAGCTGTTTTTT. Translated, it gives CASRSIGGKSGELFF. V usage is TRBV28 and J usage is TRBJ2-2, with a tentative D call TRBD1 (6 bases). V lost 8 bases, J lost 6 bases, and 19 bases lay in between. The length of the CDR3 is 15 residues. Germline loops: CDR1 MDHEN, CDR2 SYDVKM.

This chain connects TRBV3-1 (or the pseudogene TRBV3-2) to TRBJ2-5, with D maybe TRBD1 (7 bases). With 2 bases removed from V and 4 bases from J, the gap between germline ends came to 11 bases. The V gene's germline CDR1 is LGHDT and CDR2 YNNKEL (reference sequence). The CDR3 consists of 14 residues. CDR3 DNA: TGTGCCAGCAGCCAATCTCAGGGGGGAGAGACCCAGTACTTC. It codes for CASSQSQGGETQYF.

The table lists this clone with a few counts. In nucleotides, the CDR3 is TGTGCCAGCAGCTTAAACGGGAACACTGAAGCTTTCTTT. Translation gives CASSLNGNTEAFF. J is TRBJ1-1 and V is TRBV7-3; D is unclear. V was pared by 1 base and J by 1 base, with 4 bases between. Germline CDR1 and CDR2: SGHTA and FQGTGA. The CDR3 has 13 residues.

The chain employs TRBV9 and TRBJ1-4; D gene unclear. From germline, CDR1 is SGDLS and CDR2 YYNGEE. The CDR3 contains 15 residues. Trimming shortened V by 3 bases and J by 4 bases, and 13 bases separated the two germline ends. The CDR3 reads CASSGGVVGNEKLFF. The CDR3 DNA follows: TGTGCCAGCAGCGGGGGAGTGGTGGGTAATGAAAAACTGTTTTTT.

As DNA, the CDR3 is TGTGCCAGCAGCTTGGTCGTCTACGGGTTCTCCTACGAGCAGTACGTC. Its translation: CASSLVVYGFSYEQYV. V is TRBV5-8 and J is TRBJ2-7; D is ambiguous. V shed 0 bases and J shed 0 bases, with 13 bases lying between them. The CDR3 is 16 amino acids. Per germline, CDR1 SGHTS and CDR2 YDEGEE.

J is TRBJ2-2 and V is TRBV1; TRBD1, the D gene given by the table, was not confirmed from the DNA. TRBV1 has pseudogene status. The CDR3 loop spans 18 amino acids. The CDR3 nucleotides read TGCACCAGCAGCCAAGATAGATCGCCCTCCCTAAGGGGCGGGGAGCTGTTTTTT. Encoded protein: CTSSQDRSPSLRGGELFF.

The rearrangement uses TRBV29-1 and TRBJ1-1, with 7 positions matching TRBD1. CDR1 is SQVTM and CDR2 is ANQGSEA in the germline V gene. V trimming: 4 bases; J trimming: 2 bases; junction bases outside the gene matches: 4. The length of the CDR3 is 13 residues. The CDR3 protein is CSVARTGNTEAFF. The CDR3 nucleotides read TGCAGCGTTGCTAGGACAGGAAACACTGAAGCTTTCTTT. The entire variable domain, with the rest obtained from reference TRBV29-1 and TRBJ1-1, is as follows: SAVISQKPSRDICQRGTSLTIQCQVDSQVTMMFWYRQQPGQSLTLIATANQGSEATYESGFVIDKFPISRPNLTFSTLTVSNMSPEDSSIYLCSVARTGNTEAFFGQGTRLTVV.

The chain is built from TRBV6-1 and TRBJ1-5, with D perhaps matching TRBD1 (5 bases). The CDR3 contains 14 residues. Trimming took 1 base from V and 4 from J, leaving 8 bases between them. Looked up from germline, CDR1 is MNHNS and CDR2 is SASEGT. CDR3 region: CASSEGQINQPQHF. The CDR3 coding sequence is TGTGCCAGCAGTGAAGGACAGATTAATCAGCCCCAGCATTTT.

In its sample, this clone was seen once. The chain recombines TRBV2 with TRBJ2-3, with 10 positions matching TRBD2. Germline V gene lookup returns CDR1 SNHLY and CDR2 FYNNEI. After removal of 6 bases from V and 6 bases from J, the junction contained 3 bases not matched to a gene. The CDR3 length is 13 residues. For the CDR3, the DNA is TGTGCCAGCAGACTAGCGGGGTTTGATACGCAGTATTTT. It is translated as CASRLAGFDTQYF.

The chain employs TRBV11-2 and TRBJ1-3; the match to TRBD1 covers 7 bases. The V and J ends lost 2 bases and 4 bases, in that order; junction bases with no gene match: 2. Germline lookup yields CDR1 SGHAT and CDR2 FQNNGV. This CDR3 is 14 amino acids long. This CDR3 reads CASSLTGAGNTIYF. The CDR3 DNA reads as TGTGCCAGCAGCTTAACAGGGGCAGGAAACACCATATATTTT.

The chain uses TRBV6-1 and TRBJ1-3, with 9 bases fitting TRBD1. V trimming: 1 base; J trimming: 12 bases; junction bases outside the gene matches: 10. The CDR3 contains 15 residues. Germline V gene lookup returns CDR1 MNHNS and CDR2 SASEGT. The CDR3 bases are TGTGCCAGCAGTGAAGGAGGGACAGGGAAGCGAAGCATATATTTT. Amino acids: CASSEGGTGKRSIYF.

The chain joins TRBV4-2 to TRBJ2-5; 11 bases align to TRBD2. The germline V gene has CDR1 LGHNA and CDR2 YNFKEQ. Trimming at V came to 3 bases and at J to 4 bases, leaving 7 bases not matched to a gene. There are 16 residues in the CDR3. In nucleotides, the CDR3 is TGTGCCAGCAGCCAGAGTAGCGGGGGGGCCGGAGAGACCCAGTACTTC. The encoded protein is CASSQSSGGAGETQYF.

The rearrangement links TRBV5-1 to TRBJ2-1; 12 nucleotides align to TRBD2. With V trimmed by 0 bases and J by 5 bases, 3 bases remained unmatched. The CDR3 has 16 amino acids. Germline CDR1 SGHRS, CDR2 YFSETQ. Here the CDR3 reads CASSLGGLAGNNEQFF. CDR3 coding DNA: TGCGCCAGCAGCTTGGGCGGACTAGCGGGAAACAATGAGCAGTTCTTC.

The chain has TRBV7-9 and TRBJ2-1; 7 nucleotides agree with TRBD2. The CDR3 totals 13 residues. After removal of 5 bases from V and 9 bases from J, the junction contained 7 bases not matched to a gene. Germline CDR1 is SEHNR and CDR2 is FQNEAQ (reference sequence). Here the CDR3 DNA reads TGTGCCAGCAGCGCCGGACTAGTTTCTGAGCAGTTCTTC. Translating it yields CASSAGLVSEQFF.

This chain joins TRBV6-5 and TRBJ1-6, with D unresolved. The CDR3 runs to 14 residues. Per the germline V gene, CDR1 is MNHEY and CDR2 is SVGAGI. In nucleotides, the CDR3 is TGTGCAGAGCACGGACCGGGAGCCAATTCACCCCTCCACTTT. It encodes CAEHGPGANSPLHF.

The V gene is TRBV10-3, the J gene TRBJ1-4; D ambiguous. The CDR3 is 15 residues long. Germline CDR1 and CDR2: ENHRY and SYGVKD. V lost 0 bases, J lost 10 bases, and 15 bases lay in between. CDR3 protein: CAISESSGFGGKLFF. The CDR3 bases are TGTGCCATCAGTGAGTCTTCGGGTTTCGGAGGAAAACTGTTTTTT.

The rearrangement links TRBV11-2 to TRBJ2-3; 7 bases are a match to TRBD2. The junction had 7 bases not matched to a gene; V was cut back by 5 bases and J by 5 bases. CDR3 length: 14 amino acids. Germline loops: CDR1 SGHAT, CDR2 FQNNGV. The CDR3 reads CASSLDGGGDTQYF. DNA of the CDR3: TGTGCCAGCAGCCTCGACGGCGGGGGAGATACGCAGTATTTT.

The rearrangement links TRBV19 to TRBJ2-1, with 10 positions matching TRBD1. This CDR3 has 12 residues. From germline, CDR1 is LNHDA and CDR2 SQIVND (reference sequence). V lost 10 bases to trimming and J lost 10 bases; unmatched junction nucleotides: 7. In DNA form, the CDR3 reads TGTGCCACTAGGGGACAGGGGCGCGAGCAGTTCTTC. It codes for CATRGQGREQFF.

V and J are TRBV6-6 and TRBJ2-3; D is possibly TRBD2 (5 bases). Trimming stripped 6 bases from V and 2 bases from J, with 9 bases between. CDR1 MNHNY and CDR2 SVGAGI come from the germline V gene (reference sequence). This CDR3 spans 13 amino acids. The CDR3 sequence is CASRAGVTDTQYF. Written as DNA, the CDR3 is TGTGCCAGCAGGGCCGGGGTCACAGATACGCAGTATTTT.

The CDR3 DNA reads as TGCGCCAGCAGCTGGGGCGACAGGGAAGAGACCCAGTACTTC. Encoded protein: CASSWGDREETQYF. J is TRBJ2-5 and V is TRBV5-1; 7 nucleotides match TRBD1. V dropped 3 bases and J dropped 3; count of bases not matched to a gene: 5. The CDR3 has 14 residues. The germline gives CDR1 SGHRS, CDR2 YFSETQ.

This clone has only one observation. The chain joins TRBV19 to TRBJ2-5; D is possibly TRBD2 (6 bases). Germline V gene lookup returns CDR1 LNHDA and CDR2 SQIVND (reference sequence). CDR3 length equals 14 residues. With 10 bases removed from V and 5 bases from J, the gap between germline ends came to 20 bases. The CDR3 region has the DNA TGTGCCACCTCGGGGGAAGAACCTGGGGAGACCCAGTACTTC. Translating it yields CATSGEEPGETQYF.

This sequence joins TRBV18 and TRBJ2-7; 10 nucleotides line up with TRBD1. Germline V gene lookup returns CDR1 KGHSH and CDR2 LQKENI. There are 14 residues in the CDR3. The J segment lost 5 bases and the V segment lost 3 bases, leaving 4 bases of the junction unmatched. As DNA, the CDR3 is TGTGCCAGCTCACCCGGGACAGGGGTCGACGAGCAGTACTTC. Encoded protein: CASSPGTGVDEQYF. The whole variable domain, filled in from reference TRBV18 and TRBJ2-7, reads NAGVMQNPRHLVRRRGQEARLRCSPMKGHSHVYWYRQLPEEGLKFMVYLQKENIIDESGMPKERFSAEFPKEGPSILRIQQVVRGDSAAYFCASSPGTGVDEQYFGPGTRLTVT.